Below are 27 T cell receptor beta chains sequenced from a single sample in a study of cytomegalovirus exposure and HLA in healthy donors. Primers for the PCR totalled 60 Vbeta and 13 Jbeta. TCRdb's table, derived via immunoSEQ multiplex PCR, lists solely in-frame clones and lacks some. The data contain roughly 120,000 clones, about two thirds of them singletons. Sequenced: PBMCs. These receptors were taken from a man aged 25-45 years in good health and CMV-seropositive.

This chain joins TRBV6-6 and TRBJ2-7; D is perhaps TRBD2 (5 bases). CDR1 is MNHNY, CDR2 SVGAGI, per germline (reference sequence). The CDR3 runs 13 residues. Trimming removed 8 bases from V and 2 bases from J, with 13 bases in between. CDR3 nucleotide sequence: TGTGCCAGCTTAGGACTCAACGCCTACGAGCAGTACGTC. It translates to CASLGLNAYEQYV.

The CDR3 loop is CASSSFGLDHYEQYV. The CDR3, as DNA: TGTGCCAGCAGTTCTTTCGGACTAGATCACTACGAGCAGTACGTC. This sequence joins TRBV28 and TRBJ2-7, with 7 bases aligning to TRBD2. Germline loops: CDR1 MDHEN, CDR2 SYDVKM. This CDR3 region has 15 residues. Trimming cost V 4 bases and J 3 bases; bases outside gene matches: 9.

This clone was found a few times. DNA for the CDR3: TGTGCCAGCACCTCAGGGCTATCCTACGAGCAGTACTTC. Protein sequence: CASTSGLSYEQYF. The chain uses TRBV6-5 and TRBJ2-7, with a possible D match to TRBD1 (5 bases). V shed 7 bases and J shed 1 base, with 11 bases lying between them. CDR3 length: 13 amino acids. Germline V gives CDR1 MNHEY, CDR2 SVGAGI.

The CDR3 nucleotides are TGTGCCAGTAGTATAGATCTTCCCACCCTGGAGGGCTACCACCTTTCACCCCTCCACTTT. This sequence encodes CASSIDLPTLEGYHLSPLHF. The chain links TRBV19 to TRBJ1-6; D call uncertain. This CDR3 comprises 20 residues. Germline V lookup: CDR1 LNHDA, CDR2 SQIVND (reference sequence). Trimming removed 0 bases at V and 9 bases at J, with 27 bases between.

This chain connects TRBV5-4 to TRBJ1-2; 12 nucleotides agree with TRBD1. The length of the CDR3 is 16 residues. With 4 bases clipped from V and 0 bases from J, the junction kept 4 bases outside the gene matches. Germline CDR1 and CDR2: SGHNT and YYREEE (reference sequence). CDR3 loop: CASSPGQGAANYGYTF. Written as DNA, the CDR3 is TGTGCCAGCAGCCCGGGACAGGGGGCTGCTAACTATGGCTACACCTTC.

This clone was counted between two and nine times. The rearrangement joins TRBV30 to TRBJ1-1; tentative D call: TRBD1 (5 bases). V lost 3 bases and J 4 bases, leaving 15 bases between the germline ends. This CDR3 has 14 residues. Germline CDR1 GTSNPN, CDR2 SVGIG (reference sequence). The CDR3, as DNA: TGTGCCTGGAGGACGGCGCTGCAGGGCACTGAAGCTTTCTTT. It yields the protein CAWRTALQGTEAFF.

This chain links TRBV13 with TRBJ1-2; tentative D call: TRBD1 (6 bases). Trimming cost V 6 bases and J 3 bases, with 17 bases left between them. The germline gives CDR1 PRHDT, CDR2 FYEKMQ (reference sequence). This CDR3 contains 15 residues. The CDR3 DNA sequence: TGTGCCAGCAGTCAAAGGGGGTGGGGCGACTATGGCTACACCTTC. It codes for CASSQRGWGDYGYTF.

The chain combines TRBV6-6 with TRBJ2-5; TRBD1 agrees at 7 bases. The CDR3 length is 15 residues. V shed 0 bases and J 0 bases; nucleotides not matched to a gene: 1. Germline V gives CDR1 MNHNY, CDR2 SVGAGI (reference sequence). The CDR3 protein is CASSYSGTDQETQYF. In DNA form, the CDR3 reads TGTGCCAGCAGTTACTCGGGGACAGACCAAGAGACCCAGTACTTC.

This clone was counted between two and nine times. This rearrangement joins TRBV6-5 to TRBJ1-5; TRBD1 matches at 7 bases. Trimming at V came to 0 bases and at J to 5 bases, leaving 7 bases not matched to a gene. The CDR3 length is 16 residues. CDR1 is MNHEY and CDR2 is SVGAGI in the germline V gene. Written as DNA, the CDR3 is TGTGCCAGCAGTTACTCTGAAAGGGGGCCCGATCAGCCCCAGCATTTT. This gives the protein CASSYSERGPDQPQHF.

The chain recombines TRBV11-2 with TRBJ2-5, with 11 positions matching TRBD2. Trimming removed 1 base from V and 1 base from J; junction bases left unmatched: 2. Germline V lookup: CDR1 SGHAT, CDR2 FQNNGV. The CDR3 is 16 residues long. CDR3 nucleotides: TGTGCCAGCAGCTTAGGACTAGCGGGGCTCCAAGAGACCCAGTACTTC. Its protein is CASSLGLAGLQETQYF.

The chain is built from TRBV5-6 and TRBJ2-2; 7 nucleotides line up with TRBD1. Looked up from germline, CDR1 is SGHDT and CDR2 is YYEEEE. The CDR3 has 15 amino acids. V lost 0 bases and J lost 1; bases outside the gene matches: 0. The CDR3 bases are TGTGCCAGCAGCTTGGGGGACAGGAACACCGGGGAGCTGTTTTTT. This sequence encodes CASSLGDRNTGELFF. Based on the CDR3 plus reference TRBV5-6 and TRBJ2-2, the full variable domain is DAGVTQSPTHLIKTRGQQVTLRCSPKSGHDTVSWYQQALGQGPQFIFQYYEEEERQRGNFPDRFSGHQFPNYSSELNVNALLLGDSALYLCASSLGDRNTGELFFGEGSRLTVL.

This clone showed up just a few times. The chain uses TRBV6-1 and TRBJ2-4, with D perhaps matching TRBD1 (6 bases). This CDR3 contains 14 residues. The germline gives CDR1 MNHNS, CDR2 SASEGT. The V gene lost 7 bases and the J gene lost 4 bases, with 14 bases spanning the gap. CDR3: CASTSTDSKNIQYF. As DNA, the CDR3 is TGTGCCAGCACCTCAACGGACAGTAAAAACATTCAGTACTTC.

This clone showed up just a few times. The chain uses TRBV6-1 and TRBJ1-2; 7 bases align to TRBD1. Germline V gene lookup returns CDR1 MNHNS and CDR2 SASEGT. The V and J ends lost 6 bases and 8 bases, in that order; junction bases with no gene match: 3. The CDR3 loop spans 11 amino acids. CDR3 DNA: TGTGCCAGCAGGTCAGGGGGGGGCTACACCTTC. This translates into CASRSGGGYTF.

This clone was observed a few times. The chain is built from TRBV27 and TRBJ2-7; 8 bases line up with TRBD1. This CDR3 is 16 amino acids long. Germline V gives CDR1 MNHEY, CDR2 SMNVEV (reference sequence). J was trimmed by 0 bases and V by 2 bases; bases with no gene match: 6. The DNA of the CDR3 is TGTGCCAGCAGTTTACCAGGACAGGGCAGCTCCTACGAGCAGTACGTC. Its translation is CASSLPGQGSSYEQYV.

This clone has a handful of counts. The chain combines TRBV27 with TRBJ2-1, with D perhaps TRBD2 (5 bases). Trimming cost V 8 bases and J 9 bases, with 14 bases left between them. CDR1 and CDR2 (germline): MNHEY, SMNVEV (reference sequence). The CDR3 has 12 residues. The CDR3 reads CASAGDWAEQFF. The CDR3 DNA reads TGTGCCAGCGCGGGCGATTGGGCTGAGCAGTTCTTC.

The genes are TRBV6-5 and TRBJ2-4; 7 nucleotides agree with TRBD2. Germline loops: CDR1 MNHEY, CDR2 SVGAGI. CDR3 length: 16 residues. V was pared by 2 bases and J by 7 bases, with 11 bases of the junction left unmatched. CDR3 sequence (DNA): TGTGCCAGCAGTTACATTAGCGGGCCTCGAACGAACATTCAGTACTTC. Encoded protein: CASSYISGPRTNIQYF.

This clone has just a few counts. The same CDR3 can be traced to other DNA sequences in this sample. The chain links TRBV20-1 to TRBJ1-4; maybe TRBD1 (5 bases). Germline loops: CDR1 DFQATT, CDR2 SNEGSKA (reference sequence). Trimming took off 3 bases at V and 12 bases at J, with 11 bases between the two ends. The CDR3 extends over 11 amino acids. CDR3 sequence (DNA): TGCAGTGCTAGGTGGGGGGAAGAACTGTTTTTT. Its translation: CSARWGEELFF.

V usage is TRBV7-9 and J usage is TRBJ2-2; 12 positions match TRBD1. The CDR3 is made up of 17 amino acids. Germline CDR1 SEHNR, CDR2 FQNEAQ (reference sequence). V lost 9 bases, J lost 1 base, and 9 bases stayed unmatched. The CDR3: CASEPGQGALNTGELFF. CDR3 coding DNA: TGTGCCAGTGAGCCGGGACAGGGGGCTCTGAACACCGGGGAGCTGTTTTTT.

This rearrangement joins TRBV5-1 to TRBJ2-2; TRBD2 matches at 7 bases. This CDR3 is built from 18 residues. With 0 bases clipped from V and 0 bases from J, the junction kept 8 bases outside the gene matches. The germline V gene encodes CDR1 SGHRS and CDR2 YFSETQ. This CDR3 reads CASSLVISSGANTGELFF. In DNA, the CDR3 is TGCGCCAGCAGCTTGGTGATCTCTAGCGGAGCGAACACCGGGGAGCTGTTTTTT.

This clone occurred a few times. This chain connects TRBV29-1 to TRBJ1-1; no definite D call. The CDR3 consists of 11 residues. Per the germline V gene, CDR1 is SQVTM and CDR2 is ANQGSEA. V was clipped by 7 bases and J by 5 bases, with 11 bases between them. DNA of the CDR3: TGCAGCGCGAGTCTGACTACTGAAGCTTTCTTT. It yields the protein CSASLTTEAFF.

A single count supports this clone. The V call is TRBV5-1, the J call TRBJ2-7; 10 positions match TRBD2. Germline assignment: CDR1 SGHRS and CDR2 YFSETQ. Trimming removed 4 bases from V and 2 bases from J; junction bases left unmatched: 12. The length of the CDR3 is 17 residues. The CDR3 DNA reads as TGCGCCAGCAGCATGGCCTTAGCGGGGGGCGGCCCCTACGAGCAGTACTTC. It yields the protein CASSMALAGGGPYEQYF.

Only a few counts were recorded for this clone. The V call is TRBV19, the J call TRBJ2-3; D call uncertain. Trimming pared 3 bases from V and 0 bases from J, leaving 4 bases between. The germline gives CDR1 LNHDA, CDR2 SQIVND (reference sequence). There are 13 residues in the CDR3. The CDR3, as DNA: TGTGCCAGTAGTATGGCTAGCACAGATACGCAGTATTTT. Translation: CASSMASTDTQYF.

This chain links TRBV27 with TRBJ2-2; TRBD1 might be the D (5 bases). The germline V gene has CDR1 MNHEY and CDR2 SMNVEV (reference sequence). V lost 3 bases and J lost 4, with 12 bases in between. The CDR3 is 15 residues long. Written as DNA, the CDR3 is TGTGCCAGCAGTTTCTACCTAGGGGCCACCGGGGAGCTGTTTTTT. This sequence encodes CASSFYLGATGELFF.

The chain employs TRBV27 and TRBJ2-7, with a weak D call TRBD2 (5 bases). Trimming removed 5 bases from V and 1 base from J, with 9 bases in between. Germline values: CDR1 MNHEY, CDR2 SMNVEV (reference sequence). The CDR3 totals 13 residues. The CDR3 loop reads CASSPSWSYEQYV. CDR3 DNA sequence: TGTGCCAGCAGTCCTAGCTGGTCCTACGAGCAGTACGTC.

This clone was seen a few times. The gene calls are TRBV10-3 and TRBJ2-7, with D maybe TRBD2 (6 bases). Germline values: CDR1 ENHRY, CDR2 SYGVKD. This CDR3 is 13 amino acids long. V lost 10 bases and J lost 2, with 15 bases in between. CDR3 region: CASSPRGTYEQYF. In DNA form, the CDR3 reads TGTGCCAGCAGCCCGCGGGGTACCTACGAGCAGTACTTC.

The J gene is TRBJ2-5, the V gene TRBV7-9; D unclear. The J call may be in error: the DNA end matches TRBJ2-7 better. This CDR3 has 13 residues. Germline CDR1 SEHNR, CDR2 FQNEAQ (reference sequence). DNA for the CDR3: TGTGCCAGCAGCCCCCGCGGAGCCTACGAGCAGTACTTC. Amino acids: CASSPRGAYEQYF.

V usage is TRBV9 and J usage is TRBJ2-5; TRBD2 agrees at 11 bases. There are 17 residues in the CDR3. From germline, CDR1 is SGDLS and CDR2 YYNGEE. With V trimmed by 0 bases and J by 1 base, 5 bases remained unmatched. As DNA, the CDR3 is TGTGCCAGCAGCGTAGGTAGCGGGGGGGCTGTCCAAGAGACCCAGTACTTC. Translation gives CASSVGSGGAVQETQYF.